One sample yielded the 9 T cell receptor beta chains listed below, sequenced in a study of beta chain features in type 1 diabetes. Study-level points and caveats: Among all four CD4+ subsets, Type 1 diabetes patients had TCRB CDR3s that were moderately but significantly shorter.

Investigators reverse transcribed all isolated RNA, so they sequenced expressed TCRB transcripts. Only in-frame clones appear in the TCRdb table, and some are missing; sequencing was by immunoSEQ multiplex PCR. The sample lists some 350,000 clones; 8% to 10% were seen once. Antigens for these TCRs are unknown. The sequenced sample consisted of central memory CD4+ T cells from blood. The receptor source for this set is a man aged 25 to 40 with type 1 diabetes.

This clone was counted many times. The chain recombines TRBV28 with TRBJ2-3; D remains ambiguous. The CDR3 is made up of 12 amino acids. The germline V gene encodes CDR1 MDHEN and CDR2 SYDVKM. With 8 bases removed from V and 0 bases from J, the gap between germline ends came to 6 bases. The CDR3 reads CASWASTDTQYF. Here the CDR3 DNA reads TGTGCCAGCTGGGCTAGCACAGATACGCAGTATTTT.

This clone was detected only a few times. This CDR3 reads CASSLRGQGALRDEAFF. Here the CDR3 DNA reads TGTGCCAGCAGCTTACGAGGACAGGGGGCACTTCGAGATGAAGCTTTCTTT. This rearrangement joins TRBV7-2 to TRBJ1-1, with 11 bases fitting TRBD1. V lost 2 bases to trimming and J lost 7 bases; unmatched junction nucleotides: 12. CDR3 length: 17 residues. The germline V gene has CDR1 SGHTA and CDR2 FQGNSA.

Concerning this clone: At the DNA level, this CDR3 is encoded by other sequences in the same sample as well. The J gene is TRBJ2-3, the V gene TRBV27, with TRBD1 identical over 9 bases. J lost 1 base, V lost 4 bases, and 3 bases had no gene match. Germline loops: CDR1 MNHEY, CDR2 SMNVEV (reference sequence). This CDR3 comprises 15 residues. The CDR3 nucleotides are TGTGCCAGCAGTTCATGGACAGGGGGCACAGATACGCAGTATTTT. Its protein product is CASSSWTGGTDTQYF.

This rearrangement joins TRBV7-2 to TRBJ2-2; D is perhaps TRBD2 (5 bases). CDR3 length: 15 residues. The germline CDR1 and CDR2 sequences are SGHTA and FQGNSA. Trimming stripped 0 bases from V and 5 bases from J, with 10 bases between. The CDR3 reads CASSLARTQTGELFF. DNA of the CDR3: TGTGCCAGCAGCTTAGCGCGGACTCAGACCGGGGAGCTGTTTTTT.

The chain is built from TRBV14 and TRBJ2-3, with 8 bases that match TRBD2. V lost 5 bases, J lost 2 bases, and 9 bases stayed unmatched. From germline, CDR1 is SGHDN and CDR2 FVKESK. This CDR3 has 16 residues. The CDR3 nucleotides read TGTGCCAGCAGCGCCACCCGGGGGGGTAACACAGATACGCAGTATTTT. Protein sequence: CASSATRGGNTDTQYF.

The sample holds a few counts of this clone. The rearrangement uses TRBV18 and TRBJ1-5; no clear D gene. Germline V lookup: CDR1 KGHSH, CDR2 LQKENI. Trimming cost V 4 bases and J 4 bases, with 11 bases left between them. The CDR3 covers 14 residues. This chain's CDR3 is CASSRSWGNQPQHF. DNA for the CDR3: TGTGCCAGCTCACGCTCCTGGGGAAATCAGCCCCAGCATTTT.

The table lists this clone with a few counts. CDR3 DNA sequence: TGTGCCAGCACCCCGCTAGCGGGTGGGCTCTACAATGAGCAGTTCTTC. This gives the protein CASTPLAGGLYNEQFF. J is TRBJ2-1 and V is TRBV7-3; TRBD2 matches 8 bases. Per the germline V gene, CDR1 is SGHTA and CDR2 is FQGTGA. This CDR3 is built from 16 residues. V lost 7 bases, J lost 3 bases, and 11 bases stayed unmatched.

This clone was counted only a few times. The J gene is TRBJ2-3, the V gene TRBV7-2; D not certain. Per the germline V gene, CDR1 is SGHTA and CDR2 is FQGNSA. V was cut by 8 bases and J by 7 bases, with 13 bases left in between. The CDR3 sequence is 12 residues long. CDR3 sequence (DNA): TGTGCCAGCGGCCCGGACCACAATACGCAGTATTTT. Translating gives CASGPDHNTQYF. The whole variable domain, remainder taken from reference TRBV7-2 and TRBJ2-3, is GAGVSQSPSNKVTEKGKDVELRCDPISGHTALYWYRQSLGQGLEFLIYFQGNSAPDKSGLPSDRFSAERTGGSVSTLTIQRTQQEDSAVYLCASGPDHNTQYFGPGTRLTVL.

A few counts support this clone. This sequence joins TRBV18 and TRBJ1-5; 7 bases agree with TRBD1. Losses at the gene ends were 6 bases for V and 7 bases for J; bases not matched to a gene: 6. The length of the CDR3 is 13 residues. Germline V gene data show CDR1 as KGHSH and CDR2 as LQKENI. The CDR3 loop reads CASSLQGDQPQHF. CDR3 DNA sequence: TGTGCCAGCTCTCTTCAGGGGGACCAGCCCCAGCATTTT.